This TCR beta chain was sequenced in a study of shared clonotypes between healthy human individuals. On the study more broadly: Plates per donor: three CD4 naive, three CD4 memory, two CD8 naive, one CD8 memory. Study findings and constraints: Clonotype sharing among donors was thought likely to change with sequencing depth.

The germline V gene encodes CDR1 SGHVS and CDR2 FNYEAQ. The CDR3 has 13 amino acids. Trimming stripped 1 base from V and 6 bases from J, with 6 bases between. It was at deep level that the assay was run. Profiled with immunoSEQ multiplex PCR; TCRdb holds only in-frame clones, not every one. In the table there are about 340,000 clones, less than 75% of which are singletons. This clone has more than one count but fewer than ten. Its specificity is unknown. Material: memory CD4+ T cells sorted from blood. Subset meaning: CD45RA-negative fraction. The TCR was taken from a young man in good health. The chain links TRBV7-6 to TRBJ2-2; no firm D call. CDR3 sequence (DNA): TGTGCCAGCAGCTTAGGGCAATCCGGGGAGCTGTTTTTT. Encoded protein: CASSLGQSGELFF.